This record concerns one T cell receptor beta chain sequence. This clonotype was counted a few times. It has no known antigen specificity. Base qualities are missing; no much larger clone stands one base away. Library preparation used 5' RACE. Sequenced on an Illumina HiSeq 2500. A second about 7 to 12 cycle PCR used a sample-barcoded 5' primer and a J-beta primer mix. A unique molecular identifier was introduced onto each TCR beta cDNA molecule by a template-switch 5' adaptor carrying 12 random nucleotides. Each sample yielded at least 2.5 million CDR3-containing paired-end reads. First-strand cDNA synthesis was performed from all RNA using the Mint cDNA synthesis kit, with priming by a TRBC-specific oligonucleotide. After uracil-DNA glycosylase treatment, a first 18-cycle PCR used universal primers M1SS and BC2_uni_R on all cDNA. Processing in the source paper ran as follows. Normalization of each sample was performed by random selection of 1 million high-quality reads, each carrying a distinct molecular identifier. Reads sharing molecular identifiers were discarded rather than binned into consensus sequences. MiTCR, run with a Q25 quality threshold and the strictest error-elimination algorithm, handled CDR3 identification, clonotype clustering and error correction. A nonparametric unseen species model using Euler transformation provided a lower-bound estimate of total TCR beta diversity. Using fastp trimming at Q25 and MiXCR clonotype assembly, TCRdb reanalyzed the public sequencing data and kept in-frame beta chains. All rows with the same CDR3 protein become a single entry with the most common DNA and genes. TCRdb assigned the V and J calls; the authors' analysis was not used. Present in this sample are approximately 960,000 distinct CDR3 sequences, approximately 32% of which were seen just once. The ten largest make up about 9.4% of the sample.

This specimen comes from a study of blood T cells in healthy people across ages (dated by TCRdb to the mid-2010s). Turning to the overall study: In model experiments, template switching captured about one uniquely barcoded TCR beta cDNA molecule for every two T cells. Using deep sequencing normalized with unique cDNA molecular identifiers, the study measured how TCR beta repertoire diversity changes with age. Four age groups were formed from the donors: young (average approximately 16 years), middle-aged (approximately 40), aged (around 62) and long-lived (more than 75). For two donors (one aged 18 to 30 and one aged 80 or older), the study analyzed two additional independent replicas of 1 million unique cDNA reads from the same blood draw. Beyond this particular receptor, the publication reports: A strong correlation was found between observed TCR beta diversity and the percentage of naive T cells measured by flow cytometry. Estimates of total diversity based on one million sequenced T cells were regarded as lower bounds and as underestimates. Compared with the aged group, more naive CD4+ T cells, fewer expanded clones and increased TCR diversity were shown by the long-lived group, suggesting age selection. Because profiling used bulk unsorted PBMCs, naive and antigen-experienced compartments could not be compared conclusively. The CMV infection status of donors was not known, potentially confounding age-related changes in expanded clonotypes. Observed TCR beta diversity per million T cells fell roughly linearly with age, and a significant reduction was already apparent by age around 40.

Ends trimmed: V by 6 bases, J by 2 bases; bases unmatched to a gene: 4. The CDR3, from cysteine to phenylalanine, totals 15 residues. This entry keeps only the CDR3 DNA: 45 bases, framed from base 1. The germline V gene provides CDR1 SGHTA and CDR2 FQGNSA. The approximately 39 donors, aged about 6 to 95 years, were systemically healthy Caucasian individuals from Russia. About 9.8 milliliters of peripheral blood were drawn from each donor into EDTA-treated Vacutainer tubes. PBMCs were isolated by Ficoll-Paque density-gradient centrifugation, with at least 6 million obtained per sample. Trizol reagent was used to extract total RNA from the PBMCs, yielding at least 6 micrograms per sample. For every donor, flow cytometry on a PBMC aliquot measured the percentage of naive CD45RAhigh/CD27high T cells. The sample was also reused in another study, on T cells of mothers and their children. The second publication reports: Donors were nine systemically healthy Caucasian individuals: three mothers and their six children. cDNA synthesis used all of the extracted RNA, with around 1.4 ug of RNA in each 15 ul reaction. In the second PCR, the M1S primer introduced both the sample barcodes and 2-4 random nucleotides. Over 9 million TCR beta CDR3 reads came from each mother, compared with millions of reads from each child. TCR recombination output is similarly shaped by thymic selection in related and unrelated pairs, with a minor effect exerted by inherited differences. Normalized repertoire overlap was always found to be slightly, but never significantly, higher in related mother-child pairs than in unrelated mother-child pairs. No persistent microchimeric T cell clones were detected, at a sensitivity of approximately 110 clones per million clonotypes. In the study, deep NGS was used to compare the TCR beta repertoires of mothers and children, and features distinguishing related mother-child pairs from unrelated individuals were sought. The mean age was 40 +/- 4 years for the mothers and approximately 11 +/- 4 years for the children. After adapter ligation was performed with NEBNext reagents, the libraries were sequenced on an Illumina HiSeq 2000 with 100+100 nt paired-end reads. To prevent cross-contamination, the mother and child libraries were prepared one month apart and sequenced in separate runs. Between roughly 500,000 and 2,300,000 distinct TCR beta clonotypes were identified per donor. Naive TCR beta clonotypes were estimated from low-frequency clonotypes matched to each donor's FACS-determined naive share, without sorting.

Sample: blood. This TCR derives from a woman in her thirties or forties in good health. The rearranged chain carries TRBV7-2 and TRBJ1-5, and TRBD1 matches 10 of the central bases. The DNA reads TGTGCCAGCAGGGGGACAGGGGTGGGCAATCAGCCCCAGCATTTT. This gives the protein CASRGTGVGNQPQHF.